These 10 T cell receptor beta chains came from one sample sequenced in a study of T cell clonotyping in hematopoietic cell transplantation. The table came from immunoSEQ multiplex PCR; TCRdb's copy has only in-frame clones and leaves some out. The repertoire holds roughly 13,000 clones, with around three quarters as singletons. Sequencing was performed on peripheral blood mononuclear cells, taken 180 days after allogeneic stem cell transplant. These receptors were taken from a male patient aged 55 to 70 who had an allogeneic stem cell transplant from an unrelated donor, so the T cells may come from the graft donor. Some clones in this sample may be carry-over from other donors' samples.

This rearrangement joins TRBV11-2 to TRBJ1-1; no clear D. The CDR3 extends over 12 amino acids. CDR1 SGHAT and CDR2 FQNNGV come from the germline V gene. Trimming removed 5 bases from V and 7 bases from J, with 11 bases in between. In nucleotides, the CDR3 is TGTGCCAGCAGCGGCGACGGGGTTGAAGCTTTCTTT. It specifies CASSGDGVEAFF.

The chain is built from TRBV5-1 and TRBJ2-7; TRBD2 might be the D (5 bases). The CDR3 consists of 13 residues. Deletions cut 0 bases from V and 6 bases from J, with 10 bases between. Looked up from germline, CDR1 is SGHRS and CDR2 is YFSETQ. This CDR3 is CASSLAGSFEQYF. The CDR3 region has the DNA TGCGCCAGCAGCTTGGCGGGGTCGTTCGAGCAGTACTTC. Full variable domain (rest looked up from reference TRBV5-1 and TRBJ2-7): KAGVTQTPRYLIKTRGQQVTLSCSPISGHRSVSWYQQTPGQGLQFLFEYFSETQRNKGNFPGRFSGRQFSNSRSEMNVSTLELGDSALYLCASSLAGSFEQYFGPGTRLTVT.

This clone has just one count. The chain has TRBV4-3 and TRBJ2-7; D is perhaps TRBD1 (6 bases). The germline V gene encodes CDR1 LGHNA and CDR2 YSLEER. V was shortened by 1 base and J by 4 bases, with 11 bases between the two germline ends. CDR3 length equals 14 residues. The CDR3 region is CASSQGTDRYEQYF. CDR3 nucleotides: TGCGCCAGCAGCCAAGGGACAGACCGATACGAGCAGTACTTC.

With respect to this clone: At one end the junction does not follow the germline gene, possibly because of a read error. The V gene is TRBV29-1, the J gene TRBJ1-1; the D is unclear. CDR3 length equals 12 residues. Germline V CDR1 and CDR2: SQVTM, ANQGSEA. As DNA, the CDR3 is TGCAGCGGAAACCCAGTGAACACTGGAGCTTTCTTT. Translated, it gives CSGNPVNTGAFF.

This clone was seen a few times. This chain links TRBV6-5 with TRBJ1-2; no definite D call. The germline CDR1 and CDR2 sequences are MNHEY and SVGAGI. V lost 9 bases and J lost 4, with 9 bases in between. The CDR3 is 11 amino acids. Here the CDR3 DNA reads TGTGCCAGTGTTGGTCCCTATGGCTACACCTTC. This translates into CASVGPYGYTF.

The rearrangement joins TRBV6-5 to TRBJ2-7; the D gene could be TRBD1 or TRBD2 (5 bases each). This CDR3 contains 13 residues. Germline V gene lookup returns CDR1 MNHEY and CDR2 SVGAGI. V lost 4 bases and J 3 bases, leaving 10 bases between the germline ends. The CDR3 DNA follows: TGTGCCAGCAGTTGGGACGTGGGCTACGAGCAGTACTTC. It codes for CASSWDVGYEQYF.

This chain connects TRBV28 to TRBJ1-2; D might be TRBD1 (5 bases). V shed 8 bases and J shed 5 bases, with 15 bases lying between them. Germline CDR1 is MDHEN and CDR2 is SYDVKM. There are 13 residues in the CDR3. The CDR3 nucleotides are TGTGCCAGCGGAGGAGGGGTCCCATATGGCTACACCTTC. Amino acid sequence: CASGGGVPYGYTF.

This clone was observed a few times. The genes are TRBV7-2 and TRBJ2-1; TRBD2 might be the D (7 bases). The CDR3 is made up of 15 amino acids. Trimming took 7 bases from V and 5 from J, leaving 18 bases between them. CDR1 SGHTA and CDR2 FQGNSA come from the germline V gene. As DNA, the CDR3 is TGTGCCAGCATCCCTAGGGGGGGAGGGCACAATGAGCAGTTCTTC. It encodes CASIPRGGGHNEQFF.

The chain uses TRBV11-2 and TRBJ1-1; D gene uncertain. V gave up 4 bases and J gave up 7 bases, with 10 bases separating them. In germline, CDR1 is SGHAT, CDR2 FQNNGV. The CDR3 totals 12 residues. CDR3 coding DNA: TGTGCCAGCAGCTCAGAAGGTGATGAAGCTTTCTTT. Its translation: CASSSEGDEAFF.

This clone appeared a few times. The chain has TRBV30 and TRBJ1-4; D is unresolved. The germline gives CDR1 GTSNPN, CDR2 SVGIG (reference sequence). The CDR3 is 13 residues long. Trimming pared 3 bases from V and 7 bases from J, leaving 12 bases between. The CDR3 DNA sequence: TGTGCCTGGAGCGGTCAGCCCATTGAAAAACTGTTTTTT. Protein sequence: CAWSGQPIEKLFF.